Each of the 15 T cell receptor beta chains below was sequenced from the same sample in a study of blood T cell repertoires in COVID-19. Assay used: immunoSEQ multiplex PCR; TCRdb lists only in-frame clones, some missing. The data hold around 330,000 clones, with roughly 90% observed a single time. The sample was PBMCs or T cells enriched from blood (not recorded which). These TCRs come from a man between 60 and 75 years old who had recovered from COVID-19.

The chain recombines TRBV30 with TRBJ2-7; D is perhaps TRBD1 (5 bases). The CDR3 is 11 residues long. V was clipped by 3 bases and J by 3 bases, with 6 bases between them. Germline CDR1 reads GTSNPN; CDR2 reads SVGIG (reference sequence). The CDR3 region is CAWSRDYEQYF. CDR3 coding DNA: TGTGCCTGGAGCAGGGACTACGAGCAGTACTTC.

The chain carries TRBV12-5 and TRBJ1-2; a weak D match, TRBD1 (5 bases). The V end lost 7 bases, the J end lost 8 bases, and 20 bases lay between the germline ends. The CDR3 covers 14 residues. Looked up from germline, CDR1 is LGHNT and CDR2 is FRNRAP. The CDR3 loop is CASAPGLWGLGYTF. Here the CDR3 DNA reads TGTGCTAGTGCCCCCGGGCTCTGGGGCCTAGGCTACACCTTC.

CDR3 loop: CASIMSVGQGAGANVLTF. As DNA, the CDR3 is TGTGCCAGTATTATGAGCGTGGGACAGGGAGCCGGGGCCAACGTCCTGACTTTC. The J gene is TRBJ2-6, the V gene TRBV19, with 9 bases aligning to TRBD1. The CDR3 runs to 18 residues. Germline trimming cut 7 bases from V and 4 bases from J; bases unmatched to any gene: 14. Germline lookup yields CDR1 LNHDA and CDR2 SQIVND (reference sequence).

The rearrangement links TRBV11-2 to TRBJ1-6; the match to TRBD1 covers 8 bases. The CDR3 is 16 amino acids. Losses at the gene ends were 5 bases for V and 0 bases for J; bases not matched to a gene: 3. Looked up from germline, CDR1 is SGHAT and CDR2 is FQNNGV. DNA of the CDR3: TGTGCCAGCAGCGACAGGGGTGGCTCCTATAATTCACCCCTCCACTTT. Protein sequence: CASSDRGGSYNSPLHF.

The chain combines TRBV2 with TRBJ1-1; 10 bases map to TRBD1. Germline assignment: CDR1 SNHLY and CDR2 FYNNEI. The CDR3 covers 16 residues. Unmatched junction bases numbered 7, after V lost 6 bases and J lost 0 bases. In nucleotides, the CDR3 is TGTGCCAGCAGGCTCGACAGGGGGCGCGTGAACACTGAAGCTTTCTTT. It translates to CASRLDRGRVNTEAFF. Full variable domain (missing parts from reference TRBV2 and TRBJ1-1): EPEVTQTPSHQVTQMGQEVILRCVPISNHLYFYWYRQILGQKVEFLVSFYNNEISEKSEIFDDQFSVERPDGSNFTLKIRSTKLEDSAMYFCASRLDRGRVNTEAFFGQGTRLTVV.

This clone was picked up a small number of times. The chain joins TRBV3-1 (or the pseudogene TRBV3-2) to TRBJ2-6; D might be TRBD1 (6 bases). CDR3 length equals 16 residues. Germline loops: CDR1 LGHDT, CDR2 YNNKEL (reference sequence). The germline V and J ends were trimmed by 0 bases and 9 bases, with 15 bases remaining between them. The CDR3 loop reads CASSQDPRRTVNVLTF. CDR3 in DNA: TGTGCCAGCAGCCAAGATCCCCGCCGGACAGTCAACGTCCTGACTTTC.

The genes are TRBV11-2 and TRBJ2-7; 9 bases align to TRBD2. Germline assignment: CDR1 SGHAT and CDR2 FQNNGV. This CDR3 is 14 amino acids long. V was pared by 6 bases and J by 3 bases, with 6 bases of the junction left unmatched. The CDR3, as DNA: TGTGCCAGCAGTAGTAGCGGGAGCATCTACGAGCAGTACTTC. Translation gives CASSSSGSIYEQYF.

For the CDR3, the DNA is TGTGCCTGGAAATCCACCACCCTAAAATTCTCTGGAAACACCATATATTTT. It encodes CAWKSTTLKFSGNTIYF. The rearrangement links TRBV30 to TRBJ1-3; D remains unclear. CDR3 length: 17 residues. The germline V and J ends were trimmed by 4 bases and 0 bases, with 19 bases remaining between them. Per the germline V gene, CDR1 is GTSNPN and CDR2 is SVGIG (reference sequence).

This clone was detected only once. This sequence joins TRBV6-2 or TRBV6-3 and TRBJ2-2; D may be TRBD2 (6 bases). The CDR3 is made up of 15 amino acids. In germline, CDR1 is MNHEY, CDR2 SVGEGT. V was pared by 2 bases and J by 6 bases, with 13 bases between. The CDR3 DNA sequence: TGTGCCAGCAGTTACCGGGACCCGGGGGCCGGGGAGCTGTTTTTT. This translates into CASSYRDPGAGELFF.

The chain carries TRBV5-1 and TRBJ1-2; 8 nucleotides agree with TRBD1. The CDR3 runs 15 residues. Germline assignment: CDR1 SGHRS and CDR2 YFSETQ. V was pared by 0 bases and J by 7 bases, with 8 bases of the junction left unmatched. The CDR3 sequence is CASSLVVPTGVGYTF. The CDR3 DNA follows: TGCGCCAGCAGCTTGGTCGTCCCGACAGGGGTTGGCTACACCTTC.

This chain joins TRBV4-2 and TRBJ2-1; 7 bases line up with TRBD2. This CDR3 has 17 residues. Germline CDR1 reads LGHNA; CDR2 reads YNFKEQ. The V gene end was trimmed by 4 bases and the J gene end by 2 bases; junction bases not matched to a gene: 11. The chain's CDR3 is CASSPHPQRGTYNEQFF. Here the CDR3 DNA reads TGTGCCAGCAGCCCCCACCCCCAGCGGGGTACCTACAATGAGCAGTTCTTC.

J is TRBJ1-6 and V is TRBV4-1; TRBD1 might be the D (6 bases). The CDR3 runs 16 residues. V gave up 1 base and J gave up 9 bases, with 16 bases separating them. Germline V gene lookup returns CDR1 MGHRA and CDR2 YSYEKL. This CDR3 is CASSQGPEQGVSPLHF. CDR3 DNA: TGCGCCAGCAGCCAAGGACCTGAACAGGGTGTTTCACCCCTCCACTTT.

The chain joins TRBV7-6 to TRBJ2-3; 7 bases agree with TRBD2. The germline gives CDR1 SGHVS, CDR2 FNYEAQ. The CDR3 extends over 16 amino acids. J gave up 8 bases and V 1 base, and 12 bases lay outside the gene matches. The CDR3 DNA reads as TGTGCCAGCAGCTTAGTCGCCCCTAGCGGTTACGGTACGCAGTATTTT. Its translation is CASSLVAPSGYGTQYF.

The V and J genes are TRBV24-1 and TRBJ2-3; D is ambiguous. Trimming stripped 3 bases from V and 0 bases from J, with 9 bases between. Germline CDR1 reads KGHDR; CDR2 reads SFDVKD. The CDR3 is made up of 15 amino acids. The CDR3 spells CATSDSTTSTDTQYF. CDR3 nucleotides: TGTGCCACCAGTGATAGTACTACTAGCACAGATACGCAGTATTTT.

This chain joins TRBV14 and TRBJ2-7, with a weak D call TRBD2 (5 bases). This CDR3 comprises 14 residues. The V gene's germline CDR1 is SGHDN and CDR2 FVKESK. V gave up 1 base and J gave up 6 bases, with 13 bases separating them. In DNA form, the CDR3 reads TGTGCCAGCAGCCAAGGCTGGCGGGCGGGCGAGCAGTACTTC. It encodes CASSQGWRAGEQYF.